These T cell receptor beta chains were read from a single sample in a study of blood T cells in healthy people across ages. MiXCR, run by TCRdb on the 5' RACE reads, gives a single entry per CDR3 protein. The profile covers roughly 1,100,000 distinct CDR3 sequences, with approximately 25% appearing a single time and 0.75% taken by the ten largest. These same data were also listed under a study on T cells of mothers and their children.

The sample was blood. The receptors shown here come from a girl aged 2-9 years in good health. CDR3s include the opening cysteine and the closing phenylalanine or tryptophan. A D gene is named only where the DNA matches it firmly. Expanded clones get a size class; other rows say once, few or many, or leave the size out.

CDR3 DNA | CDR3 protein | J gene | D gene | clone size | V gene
TGTGCCAGCACTAGGCCTCAAACTAATGAAAAACTGTTTTTT | CASTRPQTNEKLFF | TRBJ1-4 | - | - | TRBV28
TGTGCCAGCAGCCCGGGGGGGACTAGCGGGAGGGAAGAGACCCAGTACTTC | CASSPGGTSGREETQYF | TRBJ2-5 | TRBD2 | - | TRBV7-2
TGCAGCGTTGCCCCGTCGACTAGGAACAATGAGCAGTTCTTC | CSVAPSTRNNEQFF | TRBJ2-1 | - | - | TRBV29-1
TGTGCCAGCAGCTGGGGACCTAGCGGACAAGAGACCCAGTACTTC | CASSWGPSGQETQYF | TRBJ2-5 | TRBD2 | - | TRBV27
TGCGCCAGCAGCCAAGACGTTGCGACCCCAGAATTCTATGGCTACACCTTC | CASSQDVATPEFYGYTF | TRBJ1-2 | - | once | TRBV4-1
TGTGCCAGCAGCCAAGAGGGGGCGGAGCAGTTCTTC | CASSQEGAEQFF | TRBJ2-1 | - | few | TRBV4-2
TGTGCCAGCAGTTCCGGCAGGGGGCATGGCTACACCTTC | CASSSGRGHGYTF | TRBJ1-2 | TRBD1 | - | TRBV12-3/TRBV12-4
TGTGCCACCAAGGAAAGGACGTACCAAGAGACCCAGTACTTC | CATKERTYQETQYF | TRBJ2-5 | - | few | TRBV6-2/TRBV6-3
TGTGCCAGCAGTTTTGAGACTAGCGGCCCAGTAGTCTCCTACGAGCAGTACTTC | CASSFETSGPVVSYEQYF | TRBJ2-7 | TRBD2 | - | TRBV28
TGCGCCAGCAGCCAAGTAGAGTCAGCCTACAATGAGCAGTTCTTC | CASSQVESAYNEQFF | TRBJ2-1 | - | - | TRBV4-3
TGCAGTGCTCGAACAATATCTGAGCAGTACTTC | CSARTISEQYF | TRBJ2-7 | - | few | TRBV20-1
TGTGCCAGCAGCCATCCTACCCAGCCCTACAATGAGCAGTTCTTC | CASSHPTQPYNEQFF | TRBJ2-1 | - | - | TRBV3-1
TGCAGCGCTCGTCAGGGATCCTATAATTCACCCCTCCACTTT | CSARQGSYNSPLHF | TRBJ1-6 | - | few | TRBV29-1
TGTGCCACCTCTCAAGGCACGGACCGTAGCTCCTACAATGAGCAGTTCTTC | CATSQGTDRSSYNEQFF | TRBJ2-1 | - | few | TRBV15
TGTGCCAGCAGCTTACCTCGGGCGGGCTCCGAGCAGTACTTC | CASSLPRAGSEQYF | TRBJ2-7 | - | - | TRBV7-2
TGTGCCAGCAGCCCAATCCCGGGACTTCACTCCTACAATGAGCAGTTCTTC | CASSPIPGLHSYNEQFF | TRBJ2-1 | - | few | TRBV11-2
TGTGCCAGCGGATCCGGGACAGGGGGTTACTCGACAGATACGCAGTATTTT | CASGSGTGGYSTDTQYF | TRBJ2-3 | TRBD1 | few | TRBV28
TGTGCCAGCAGTCAACGCCCCTCCCAGGGTTGGACTGAAGCTTTCTTT | CASSQRPSQGWTEAFF | TRBJ1-1 | - | - | TRBV7-2
TGCGCCAGCAGCGTGACTGCTACTAGCACGGATACGCAGTATTTT | CASSVTATSTDTQYF | TRBJ2-3 | - | - | TRBV5-1
TGCGCCAGCAGCCAAGATATGGAGGGCACTGAAGCTTTCTTT | CASSQDMEGTEAFF | TRBJ1-1 | - | few | TRBV4-3
TGTGCCAGCAGCCAAGATTTACAGGGGGCTGGAACTGAAGCTTTCTTT | CASSQDLQGAGTEAFF | TRBJ1-1 | TRBD1 | - | TRBV4-2
TGTGCCAGCAGCCAAATTCCGGGACTAGCTGAGACCCAGTACTTC | CASSQIPGLAETQYF | TRBJ2-5 | TRBD2 | - | TRBV4-2
TGTGCCAGCAGTTTCTCGGCCCCCTCCTACAATGAGCAGTTCTTC | CASSFSAPSYNEQFF | TRBJ2-1 | - | - | TRBV12-3/TRBV12-4